This T cell receptor (beta chain) was recovered during a study of persistence of HIV-infected CD4 T cells. About this clone itself: The target antigen is unknown.

V was shortened by 0 bases and J by 1 base, with 4 bases between the two germline ends. The CDR3 contains 13 residues. Looked up from germline, CDR1 is SGHRS and CDR2 is YFSETQ. Cells were stimulated nonspecifically with anti-CD3/anti-CD28 magnetic beads. Sorting selected CD4+ T cells upregulating both CD40 ligand and CD69. PBMCs were depleted of CD8+ T cells before stimulation. Broader study findings: TCR oligoclonality correlated with proviral oligoclonality in the same sorted populations. The rare CMV-responding cells with HIV-1 proviruses were not separately TCR-sequenced.

Sequencing used immunoSEQ version 4 in survey mode. The protocol was immunoSEQ multiplex PCR, while the TCRdb copy is restricted to in-frame clones and leaves out a portion. The sample lists around 35,000 clones, about 91% occurring once. The sample was CD4+ T cells sorted from PBMCs after approximately 20-hour stimulation, taken from a patient who received antiretroviral therapy. The receptor's source is an adult man with HIV who was CMV-seropositive. This sequence joins TRBV5-1 and TRBJ1-1; D unresolved. The CDR3 bases are TGCGCCAGCAGCTTGGAGGGGAACACTGAAGCTTTCTTT. Encoded protein: CASSLEGNTEAFF.